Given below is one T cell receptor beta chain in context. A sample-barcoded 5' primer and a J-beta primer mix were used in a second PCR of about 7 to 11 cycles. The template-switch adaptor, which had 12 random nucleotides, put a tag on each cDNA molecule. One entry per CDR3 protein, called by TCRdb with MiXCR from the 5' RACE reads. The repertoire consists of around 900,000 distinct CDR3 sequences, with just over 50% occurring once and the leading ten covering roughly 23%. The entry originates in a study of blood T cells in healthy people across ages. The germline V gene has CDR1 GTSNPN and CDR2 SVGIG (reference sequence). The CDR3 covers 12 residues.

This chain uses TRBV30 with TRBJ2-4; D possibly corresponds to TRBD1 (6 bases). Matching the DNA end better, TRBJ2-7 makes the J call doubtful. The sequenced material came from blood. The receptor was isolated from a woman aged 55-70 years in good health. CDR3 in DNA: TGTGCCTGGAGGAGGGGGTTTCACGAGCAGTACTTC. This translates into CAWRRGFHEQYF.